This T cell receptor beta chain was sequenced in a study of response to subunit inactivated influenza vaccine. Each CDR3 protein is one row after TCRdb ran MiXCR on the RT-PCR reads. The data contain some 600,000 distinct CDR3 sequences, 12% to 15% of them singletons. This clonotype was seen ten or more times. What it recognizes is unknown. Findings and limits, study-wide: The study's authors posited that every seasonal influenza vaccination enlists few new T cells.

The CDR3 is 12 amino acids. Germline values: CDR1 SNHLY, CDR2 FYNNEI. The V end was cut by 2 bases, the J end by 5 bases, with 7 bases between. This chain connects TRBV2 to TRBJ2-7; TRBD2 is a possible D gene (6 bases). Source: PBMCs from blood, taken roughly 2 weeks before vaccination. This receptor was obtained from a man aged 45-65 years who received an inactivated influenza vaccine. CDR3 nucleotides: TGTGCCAGCAGTGAATGGGGGGACGAGCAGTACTTC. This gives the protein CASSEWGDEQYF.